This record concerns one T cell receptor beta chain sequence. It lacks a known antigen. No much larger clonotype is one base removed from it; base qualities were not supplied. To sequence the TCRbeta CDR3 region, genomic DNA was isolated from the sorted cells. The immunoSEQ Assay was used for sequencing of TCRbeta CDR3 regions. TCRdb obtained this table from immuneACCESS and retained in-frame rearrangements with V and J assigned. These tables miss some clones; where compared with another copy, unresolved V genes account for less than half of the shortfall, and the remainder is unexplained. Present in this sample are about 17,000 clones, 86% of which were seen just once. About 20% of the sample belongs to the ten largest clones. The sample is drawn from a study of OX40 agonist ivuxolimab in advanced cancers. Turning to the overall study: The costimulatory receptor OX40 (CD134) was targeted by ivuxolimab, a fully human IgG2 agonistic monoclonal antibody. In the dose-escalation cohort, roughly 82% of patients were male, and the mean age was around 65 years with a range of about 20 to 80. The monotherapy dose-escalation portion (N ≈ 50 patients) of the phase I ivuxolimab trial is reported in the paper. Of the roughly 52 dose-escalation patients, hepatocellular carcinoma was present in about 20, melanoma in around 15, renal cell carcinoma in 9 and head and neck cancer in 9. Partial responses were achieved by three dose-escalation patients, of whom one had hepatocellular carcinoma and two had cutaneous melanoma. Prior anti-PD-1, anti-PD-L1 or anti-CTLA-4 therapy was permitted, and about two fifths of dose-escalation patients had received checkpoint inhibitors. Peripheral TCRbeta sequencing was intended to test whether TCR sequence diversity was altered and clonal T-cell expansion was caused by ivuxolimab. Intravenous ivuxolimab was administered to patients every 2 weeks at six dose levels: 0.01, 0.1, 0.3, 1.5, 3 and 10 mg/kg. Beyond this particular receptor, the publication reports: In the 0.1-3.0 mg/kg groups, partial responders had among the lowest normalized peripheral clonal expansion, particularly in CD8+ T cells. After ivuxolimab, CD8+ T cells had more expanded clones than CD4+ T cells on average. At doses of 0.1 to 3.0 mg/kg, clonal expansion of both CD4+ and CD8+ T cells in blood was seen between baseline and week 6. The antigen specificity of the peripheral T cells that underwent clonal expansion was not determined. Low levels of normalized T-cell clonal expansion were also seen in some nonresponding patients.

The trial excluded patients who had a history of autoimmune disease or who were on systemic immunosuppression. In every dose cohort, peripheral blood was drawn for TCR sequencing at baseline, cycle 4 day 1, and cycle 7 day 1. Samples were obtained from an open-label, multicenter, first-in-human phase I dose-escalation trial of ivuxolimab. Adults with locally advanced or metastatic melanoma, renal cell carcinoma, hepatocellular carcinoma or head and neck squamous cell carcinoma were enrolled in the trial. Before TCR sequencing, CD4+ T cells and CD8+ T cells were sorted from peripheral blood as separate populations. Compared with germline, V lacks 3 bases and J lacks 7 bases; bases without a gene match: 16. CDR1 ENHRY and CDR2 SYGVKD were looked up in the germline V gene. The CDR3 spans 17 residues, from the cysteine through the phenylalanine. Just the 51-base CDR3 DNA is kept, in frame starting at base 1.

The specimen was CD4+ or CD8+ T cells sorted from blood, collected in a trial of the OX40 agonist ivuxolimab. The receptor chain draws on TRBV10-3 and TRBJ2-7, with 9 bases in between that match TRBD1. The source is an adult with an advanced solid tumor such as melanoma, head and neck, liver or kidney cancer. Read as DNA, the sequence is TGTGCCATCAGTGACCGCCCACCGGGACAGGGCGCGGGTGAGCAGTACTTC. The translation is CAISDRPPGQGAGEQYF.